This T cell receptor (beta chain) was sequenced in a study of Graves' ophthalmopathy and Graves' hyperthyroidism. Transcripts of RNA were the source for amplifying TCR beta CDR3 regions. HTBI primers were used in a first-round RT-PCR, which preceded a second-round multiplex PCR. A single record per CDR3 protein comes from TCRdb applying MiXCR to the multiplex PCR reads. Among about 700,000 distinct CDR3 sequences listed, roughly 41% were seen once. For this clonotype: Germline and junction disagree at one end, which may indicate a read error.

From fresh peripheral blood, under 12 ml in volume, the PBMCs were obtained. The CDR3 length is 14 residues. The germline CDR1 and CDR2 sequences are MGHRA and YSYEKL. Sequencing input: peripheral blood. The gene calls are TRBV4-1 and TRBJ2-2, with TRBD1 as a possible D gene (6 bases). This receptor was taken from an adult man with Graves' ophthalmopathy. The CDR3 sequence: CASSQGTQTGELFF. As DNA, the CDR3 is TGTGCCAGCAGCCAGGGGACCCAAACCGGGGAGCTGTTTTTT.